This TCR beta chain emerged from a study of CD8+CD57+ T cells in acquired aplastic anemia. Study-level background: DNA recovered from sorted CD4+ and CD8+ cells had a mean of approximately 3.2 ug. Whole-study results and caveats: Patients and controls shared 25 to 30 CD8+ CDR3 sequences, highly expressed in patients.

This CDR3 is 17 amino acids long. Trimming cost V 6 bases and J 5 bases, with 25 bases left between them. CDR1 and CDR2 (germline): MNHEY, SVGEGT. This clonotype was counted at least ten times. Its antigen is still unknown. Genomic DNA constituted the template upon which TCR beta VDJ and CDR3 profiling was performed. From the reads, TCRdb called clonotypes with MiXCR, one entry per CDR3 protein. The sample lists hundreds of thousands of distinct CDR3 sequences; roughly 64% were seen once. This receptor was taken from a human donor in good health, serving as a control. Sequencing was carried out using sorted CD4+, CD8+, or CD8+CD57+ T cells (not recorded which) from PBMCs. The chain couples TRBV6-2 or TRBV6-3 to TRBJ1-1; D unresolved. CDR3 nucleotide sequence: TGTGCCAGCAGCCCAGGCCCCGGACTTAGGGTTAATACTGAAGCTTTCTTT. This encodes CASSPGPGLRVNTEAFF.